This TCR beta chain was recorded in a study of identical twins. V lost 0 bases and J lost 5, with 14 bases in between. CDR1 is SGHRS, CDR2 YFSETQ, per germline. CDR3 size: 15 residues. The authors used template switching to add a universal primer site and gave cDNA unique molecular identifiers. TCRdb re-called the 5' RACE reads through MiXCR, storing one row per CDR3 protein. The sample consists of about 530,000 distinct CDR3 sequences, around 20% of them appearing once. About this clonotype itself: Its antigen is undetermined.

Healthy Caucasians provided all donations. Overall study results and limits: Cross-sectional statistical analysis was relied on for the conclusions, without the same donors being followed. Within cord blood, abundant beta clonotypes carried fewer insertions, but memory repertoires showed no such trend.

The sample was also reused in another study, on yellow fever vaccine responses in identical twins.

This chain connects TRBV5-1 to TRBJ2-5, with no clear D. Sequenced material: CD4+ T cells sorted from blood. This TCR came from a woman aged 18-35 years in good health. The chain's CDR3 is CASSLGDSPTETQYF. CDR3 nucleotides: TGCGCCAGCAGCTTGGGAGACTCGCCAACGGAGACCCAGTACTTC.